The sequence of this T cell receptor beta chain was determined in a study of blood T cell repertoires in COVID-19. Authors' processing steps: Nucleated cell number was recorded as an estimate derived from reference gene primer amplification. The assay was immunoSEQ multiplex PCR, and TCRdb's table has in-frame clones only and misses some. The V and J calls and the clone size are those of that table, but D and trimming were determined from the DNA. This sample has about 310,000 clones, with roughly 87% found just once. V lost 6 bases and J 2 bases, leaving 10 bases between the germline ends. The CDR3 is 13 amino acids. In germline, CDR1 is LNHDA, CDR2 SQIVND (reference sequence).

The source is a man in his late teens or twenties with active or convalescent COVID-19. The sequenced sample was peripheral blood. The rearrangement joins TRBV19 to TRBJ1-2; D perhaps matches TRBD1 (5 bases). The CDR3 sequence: CASSKGQNYGYTF. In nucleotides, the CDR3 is TGTGCCAGTAGCAAGGGGCAGAACTATGGCTACACCTTC.